Below are 20 T cell receptor beta chains sequenced from a single sample in a study of blood T cell repertoires in COVID-19 (dated by TCRdb to the early 2020s). Libraries were built with the immunoSEQ multiplex PCR assay. In its TCRdb copy, this immuneACCESS table keeps in-frame sequences only and misses some clones. Where compared with another copy, unresolved V genes explain less than half of these, and the others have no known cause. The sample contains roughly 180,000 clones, roughly 85% of them found a single time. The ten biggest clones cover under 6.5% of the sample. The source material was peripheral blood. Receptors were obtained from a woman aged 45 to 65 with COVID-19, enrolled during active disease.

The chain joins TRBV30 to TRBJ2-3, with TRBD2 matching 8 bases. V lost 4 bases to trimming and J lost 1 base; unmatched junction nucleotides: 22. The CDR3 spans 20 residues. Germline CDR1 reads GTSNPN; CDR2 reads SVGIG (reference sequence). CDR3 residues: CAWTNSGLAGFFGGTDTQYF. The CDR3 bases are TGTGCCTGGACAAACAGTGGGCTAGCGGGTTTTTTTGGTGGCACAGATACGCAGTATTTT.

In DNA form, the CDR3 reads TGTGCCAGCAGCTTAGTGGCAGGGCCGAACACCGGGGAGCTGTTTTTT. Translation gives CASSLVAGPNTGELFF. The chain is built from TRBV7-6 and TRBJ2-2, with D possibly being TRBD1 (5 bases). CDR1 is SGHVS, CDR2 FNYEAQ, per germline. This CDR3 spans 16 amino acids. The germline V and J ends were trimmed by 1 base and 0 bases, with 9 bases remaining between them.

The chain has TRBV27 and TRBJ2-3; D possibly corresponds to TRBD2 (6 bases). Germline V gene data show CDR1 as MNHEY and CDR2 as SMNVEV (reference sequence). The CDR3 has 13 residues. The V and J ends lost 3 bases and 5 bases respectively, with 9 bases between them. The CDR3 loop is CASSLWGVDTQYF. CDR3 nucleotide sequence: TGTGCCAGCAGTTTGTGGGGGGTAGATACGCAGTATTTT.

The chain carries TRBV18 and TRBJ1-4; TRBD1 matches at 7 bases. This CDR3 is 15 amino acids long. CDR1 is KGHSH and CDR2 is LQKENI in the germline V gene. The trim removed 3 bases at V and 7 bases at J, leaving 8 bases unmatched. CDR3 protein: CASSPRQGGGEKLFF. Here the CDR3 DNA reads TGTGCCAGCTCACCTAGACAGGGAGGAGGTGAAAAACTGTTTTTT.

This chain joins TRBV7-7 and TRBJ2-1; 14 positions match TRBD2. This CDR3 comprises 16 residues. Germline V gene sequence: CDR1 SSHAT, CDR2 FNYEAQ (reference sequence). Unmatched junction bases numbered 2, after V lost 5 bases and J lost 2 bases. CDR3 loop: CASSRLAGGPYNEQFF. The CDR3 DNA reads TGTGCCAGCAGCCGACTAGCGGGGGGGCCCTACAATGAGCAGTTCTTC.

The rearrangement uses TRBV6-5 and TRBJ1-5, with D possibly matching TRBD1 (6 bases). Trimming took 7 bases from V and 7 from J, leaving 17 bases between them. Germline loops: CDR1 MNHEY, CDR2 SVGAGI. The CDR3 totals 14 residues. This CDR3 is CASTPGGAEQPQHF. The CDR3 DNA is TGTGCCAGCACCCCCGGGGGGGCTGAACAGCCCCAGCATTTT.

The chain carries TRBV6-6 and TRBJ1-3; 10 nucleotides align to TRBD1. Germline CDR1 MNHNY, CDR2 SVGAGI (reference sequence). The CDR3 loop spans 15 amino acids. V was clipped by 2 bases and J by 4 bases; unmatched bases: 2. CDR3 nucleotides: TGTGCCAGCAGTTACGACAGGGGGCCGGGAAACACCATATATTTT. It is translated as CASSYDRGPGNTIYF.

This clone was counted a few times. Other DNA sequences in this specimen translate into the identical CDR3. The chain uses TRBV7-2 and TRBJ2-3; TRBD2 matches at 7 bases. This CDR3 has 13 amino acids. V was clipped by 6 bases and J by 0 bases; unmatched bases: 0. Germline V gene lookup returns CDR1 SGHTA and CDR2 FQGNSA. The chain's CDR3 is CASRRGSTDTQYF. The DNA of the CDR3 is TGTGCCAGCAGGCGGGGGAGCACAGATACGCAGTATTTT.

The chain uses TRBV28 and TRBJ1-3; D not certain. CDR1 MDHEN and CDR2 SYDVKM come from the germline V gene. CDR3 size: 15 residues. V shed 2 bases and J shed 0 bases, with 8 bases lying between them. The CDR3 bases are TGTGCCAGCAGTTTACGCACTAGCTCTGGAAACACCATATATTTT. Translating gives CASSLRTSSGNTIYF.

This sequence joins TRBV27 and TRBJ1-5; 7 bases fit TRBD1. From germline, CDR1 is MNHEY and CDR2 SMNVEV (reference sequence). V was clipped by 5 bases and J by 6 bases; unmatched bases: 7. The CDR3 spans 14 residues. The CDR3 reads CASSTRPGGQPQHF. As DNA, the CDR3 is TGTGCCAGCAGTACGCGGCCAGGGGGTCAGCCCCAGCATTTT.

This clone was counted only a few times. The J gene is TRBJ2-7, the V gene TRBV5-5, with 11 nucleotides matching TRBD2. Germline loops: CDR1 SGHKS, CDR2 YYEKEE (reference sequence). The CDR3 is 16 residues long. V lost 0 bases, J lost 7 bases, and 9 bases stayed unmatched. CDR3 sequence: CASSLEAASGGNEQYF. The CDR3 nucleotides are TGTGCCAGCAGCTTGGAGGCTGCTAGCGGGGGGAATGAGCAGTACTTC.

The genes are TRBV6-4 and TRBJ2-7, with 7 bases that match TRBD1. Unmatched junction bases numbered 6, after V lost 10 bases and J lost 0 bases. The CDR3 is made up of 13 amino acids. The germline V gene has CDR1 MRHNA and CDR2 SNTAGT. CDR3 sequence (DNA): TGTGCCAACCCGACAGGGAGCTCCTACGAGCAGTACTTC. It translates to CANPTGSSYEQYF.

The rearrangement joins TRBV11-3 to TRBJ2-6; 8 bases are shared with TRBD1. This CDR3 comprises 17 residues. The V segment lost 5 bases and the J segment 0 bases; nucleotides outside the gene matches: 6. Germline values: CDR1 SGHNT, CDR2 YENEEA. CDR3 in DNA: TGTGCCAGCAGCCCGACAGGGGCTCCCTCTGGGGCCAACGTCCTGACTTTC. It specifies CASSPTGAPSGANVLTF.

Only one count was recorded for this clone. The chain is built from TRBV28 and TRBJ2-7; a possible D gene is TRBD2 (5 bases). Looked up from germline, CDR1 is MDHEN and CDR2 is SYDVKM. V was pared by 4 bases and J by 5 bases, with 12 bases between. This CDR3 contains 13 residues. The CDR3 DNA is TGTGCCAGCAGTTCAGGAGGCCCAAACGAGCAGTACTTC. Protein product: CASSSGGPNEQYF.

The chain carries TRBV7-3 and TRBJ2-5; 8 bases are a match to TRBD2. After removal of 5 bases from V and 5 bases from J, the junction contained 10 bases not matched to a gene. The CDR3 has 15 residues. The germline CDR1 and CDR2 sequences are SGHTA and FQGTGA. CDR3 sequence (DNA): TGTGCCAGCAGCCCTCGGGCGGGGGGCAGGGAGACCCAGTACTTC. Translation: CASSPRAGGRETQYF.

This sequence joins TRBV7-9 and TRBJ1-2; 7 nucleotides match TRBD1. V gave up 1 base and J gave up 7 bases; unmatched junction bases: 3. The CDR3 consists of 13 residues. Germline assignment: CDR1 SEHNR and CDR2 FQNEAQ (reference sequence). Here the CDR3 DNA reads TGTGCCAGCAGCTTAGAAGGGGGCTCTGGCTACACCTTC. It encodes CASSLEGGSGYTF.

The V and J genes are TRBV7-2 and TRBJ2-5; D perhaps matches TRBD2 (7 bases). Looked up from germline, CDR1 is SGHTA and CDR2 is FQGNSA. The CDR3 covers 15 residues. With 2 bases removed from V and 5 bases from J, the gap between germline ends came to 15 bases. CDR3 in DNA: TGTGCCAGCAGCTTATATTGGGGGGGCGATGAGACCCAGTACTTC. Protein product: CASSLYWGGDETQYF.

This sequence joins TRBV7-2 and TRBJ2-4; 10 nucleotides line up with TRBD2. Trimming at V came to 7 bases and at J to 0 bases, leaving 6 bases not matched to a gene. The V gene's germline CDR1 is SGHTA and CDR2 FQGNSA. CDR3 length: 16 amino acids. As DNA, the CDR3 is TGTGCCAGCAATTTAGCGGGGGGACTAGCCAAAAACATTCAGTACTTC. Its translation: CASNLAGGLAKNIQYF.

This clone has just one count. The rearrangement links TRBV11-2 to TRBJ2-5, with 8 positions matching TRBD2. Germline V gene data show CDR1 as SGHAT and CDR2 as FQNNGV. Trimming removed 7 bases from V and 3 bases from J; junction bases left unmatched: 4. The CDR3 covers 13 residues. The CDR3 DNA reads as TGTGCCAGCATCGGGGGGGGCGAAGAGACCCAGTACTTC. Amino acids: CASIGGGEETQYF. Using reference TRBV11-2 and TRBJ2-5 for the parts outside the CDR3, the full variable domain is EAGVAQSPRYKIIEKRQSVAFWCNPISGHATLYWYQQILGQGPKLLIQFQNNGVVDDSQLPKDRFSAERLKGVDSTLKIQPAKLEDSAVYLCASIGGGEETQYFGPGTRLLVL.

The rearrangement links TRBV7-8 to TRBJ2-2, with D maybe TRBD2 (5 bases). The CDR3 runs 13 residues. V dropped 5 bases and J dropped 4 bases, with 8 bases sitting between them. Germline CDR1 is SGHVS and CDR2 is FQNEAQ. The CDR3 DNA reads TGTGCCAGCAGCGACTACACCACCGGGGAGCTGTTTTTT. Protein product: CASSDYTTGELFF. Drawing the rest from reference TRBV7-8 and TRBJ2-2, the complete variable domain is GAGVSQSPRYKVAKRGQDVALRCDPISGHVSLFWYQQALGQGPEFLTYFQNEAQLDKSGLPSDRFFAERPEGSVSTLKIQRTQQEDSAVYLCASSDYTTGELFFGEGSRLTVL.